These T cell receptor beta chains were read from a single sample in a study of response to subunit inactivated influenza vaccine. TCRdb re-called the RT-PCR reads with MiXCR, one entry per CDR3 protein. This table has about 540,000 distinct CDR3 sequences, under 30% appearing once. This same sample was also taken into another study, of T cells expressing NK-cell markers.

The sequences come from CD4+ T cells sorted from PBMCs, collected about 11 days after vaccination. All receptors come from a man aged 45-60 years who received an inactivated influenza vaccine. CDR3s include the opening cysteine and the closing phenylalanine or tryptophan. D genes are given only for firm matches. Size is stated for part of the rows, as once, few or many counts, or as a class when the clone is expanded.

CDR3 length,D gene,clone size,J gene,V gene,CDR3 protein,CDR3 DNA
13,NA,NA,TRBJ1-4,TRBV7-9,CASRPEGDEKLFF,TGTGCCAGCAGACCCGAGGGGGATGAAAAACTGTTTTTT
14,NA,once,TRBJ2-7,TRBV12-3/TRBV12-4,CASSTALGRVEQYF,TGTGCCAGCAGCACTGCCCTTGGTAGGGTCGAGCAGTACTTC
14,NA,many,TRBJ1-4,TRBV6-5,CASSSEGANEKLFF,TGTGCCAGCAGTTCAGAAGGGGCTAATGAAAAACTGTTTTTT
12,TRBD1,few,TRBJ2-2,TRBV9,CASGTAPGELFF,TGTGCCAGCGGGACAGCACCCGGGGAGCTGTTTTTT
11,NA,NA,TRBJ1-1,TRBV25-1,CASRGEFEAFF,TGTGCCAGCAGGGGGGAGTTTGAAGCTTTCTTT
15,NA,NA,TRBJ2-7,TRBV7-6,CASSLGVLTAHEQYF,TGTGCCAGCAGCTTAGGGGTTTTGACTGCTCACGAGCAGTACTTC
12,NA,NA,TRBJ1-1,TRBV15,CATSRVAGEAFF,TGTGCCACCAGCAGAGTCGCCGGGGAAGCTTTCTTT
16,TRBD1,NA,TRBJ2-7,TRBV5-5,CASSLAMGQFSYEQYF,TGTGCCAGCAGCTTGGCCATGGGACAGTTCTCCTACGAGCAGTACTTC
14,TRBD2,NA,TRBJ2-7,TRBV5-1,CASSLISSGYEQYF,TGCGCCAGCAGCTTGATTTCTAGCGGCTACGAGCAGTACTTC
15,NA,many,TRBJ1-1,TRBV7-2,CASSLALGGLAEAFF,TGTGCCAGCAGCTTAGCGTTGGGGGGGCTTGCTGAAGCTTTCTTT
15,TRBD2,NA,TRBJ2-1,TRBV10-3,CAISEGTSRDNEQFF,TGTGCCATCAGTGAAGGGACTAGCAGGGACAATGAGCAGTTCTTC
15,NA,NA,TRBJ2-7,TRBV3-1,CASSQVWAGESEQYF,TGTGCCAGCAGCCAAGTCTGGGCAGGGGAATCCGAGCAGTACTTC
15,NA,few,TRBJ2-2,TRBV5-1,CASSLAAGITGELFF,TGCGCCAGCAGCTTGGCCGCTGGGATCACCGGGGAGCTGTTTTTT
15,TRBD1,once,TRBJ2-1,TRBV18,CASSPPRQGADEQFF,TGTGCCAGCTCACCACCGCGGCAGGGGGCCGATGAGCAGTTCTTC
14,NA,many,TRBJ1-5,TRBV6-1,CASSRGQPAQPQHF,TGTGCCAGCAGCCGAGGACAGCCGGCCCAGCCCCAGCATTTT
15,NA,few,TRBJ1-4,TRBV7-7,CASSPTGLGVEKLFF,TGTGCTAGCAGCCCGACCGGCTTAGGCGTAGAAAAACTGTTTTTT